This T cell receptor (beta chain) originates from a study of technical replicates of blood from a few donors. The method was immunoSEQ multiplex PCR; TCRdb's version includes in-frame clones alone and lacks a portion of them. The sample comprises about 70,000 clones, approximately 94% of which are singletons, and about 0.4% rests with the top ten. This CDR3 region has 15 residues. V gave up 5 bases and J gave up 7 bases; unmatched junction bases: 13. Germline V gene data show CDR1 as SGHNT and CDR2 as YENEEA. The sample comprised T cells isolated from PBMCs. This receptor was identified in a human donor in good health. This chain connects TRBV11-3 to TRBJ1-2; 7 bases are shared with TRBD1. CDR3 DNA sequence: TGTGCCAGCAGCCCAGGAGACGACAGGGCCCGTGGCTACACCTTC. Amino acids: CASSPGDDRARGYTF.